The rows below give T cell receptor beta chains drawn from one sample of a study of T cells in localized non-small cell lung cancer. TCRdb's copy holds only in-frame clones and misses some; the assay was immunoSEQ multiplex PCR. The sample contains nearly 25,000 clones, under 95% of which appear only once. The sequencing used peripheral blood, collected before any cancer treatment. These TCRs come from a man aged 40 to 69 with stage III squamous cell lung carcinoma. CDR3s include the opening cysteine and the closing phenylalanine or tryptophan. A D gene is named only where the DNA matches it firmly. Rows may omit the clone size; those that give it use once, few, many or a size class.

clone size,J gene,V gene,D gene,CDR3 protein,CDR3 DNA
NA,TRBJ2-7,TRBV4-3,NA,CASSQGGSSLSSYEQYF,TGCGCCAGCAGCCAAGGGGGGTCTAGCTTAAGCTCCTACGAGCAGTACTTC
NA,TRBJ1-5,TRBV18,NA,CASSPRDGSNQPQHF,TGTGCCAGCTCACCAAGGGATGGGAGCAATCAGCCCCAGCATTTT
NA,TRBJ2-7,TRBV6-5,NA,CASSYDTYEQYF,TGTGCCAGCAGTTATGACACATACGAGCAGTACTTC
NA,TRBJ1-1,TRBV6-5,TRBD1,CASSPRQGMNTEAFF,TGTGCCAGCAGTCCCAGACAGGGGATGAACACTGAAGCTTTCTTT
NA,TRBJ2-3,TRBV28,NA,CASSLNRGGSTDTQYF,TGTGCCAGCAGTTTAAACAGGGGGGGTAGCACAGATACGCAGTATTTT
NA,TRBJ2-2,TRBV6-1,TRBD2,CASSTSDLNTGELFF,TGTGCCAGCAGTACTAGCGACCTTAACACCGGGGAGCTGTTTTTT
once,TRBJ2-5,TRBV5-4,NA,CASSLGGNQETQYF,TGTGCCAGCAGCTTGGGTGGCAACCAAGAGACCCAGTACTTC
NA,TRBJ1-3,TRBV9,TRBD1,CASSVRTGGSNTIYF,TGTGCCAGCAGCGTTAGGACAGGGGGTTCGAACACCATATATTTT
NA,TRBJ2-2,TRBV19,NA,CASSIPVGELFF,TGTGCCAGTAGTATACCCGTCGGGGAGCTGTTTTTT
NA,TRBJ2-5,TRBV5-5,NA,CASSRRVGRETQYF,TGTGCCAGCAGCCGCCGGGTGGGACGAGAGACCCAGTACTTC
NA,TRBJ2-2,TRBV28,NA,CASSPGGQGAIGELFF,TGTGCCAGCAGTCCCGGGGGGCAGGGGGCTATCGGGGAGCTGTTTTTT
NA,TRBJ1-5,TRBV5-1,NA,CASSLAGVDQPQHF,TGCGCCAGCAGCTTGGCCGGGGTAGATCAGCCCCAGCATTTT
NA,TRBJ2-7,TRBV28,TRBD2,CASRPPAGGIYEQYF,TGTGCCAGCAGACCACCGGCGGGAGGAATCTACGAGCAGTACTTC
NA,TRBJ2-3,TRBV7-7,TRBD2,CASSSGLGRADTQYF,TGTGCCAGCAGCTCTGGACTAGGGAGGGCAGATACGCAGTATTTT
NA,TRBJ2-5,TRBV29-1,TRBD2,CSTTSGGPETQYF,TGCTCAACCACTAGCGGGGGGCCCGAGACCCAGTACTTC
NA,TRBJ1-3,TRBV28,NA,CATSPGSGNTIYF,TGTGCCACCTCACCCGGATCGGGAAACACCATATATTTT
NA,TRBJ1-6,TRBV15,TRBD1,CATSRTGTGNSPLHF,TGTGCCACCAGCAGAACCGGGACAGGGAATTCACCCCTCCACTTT
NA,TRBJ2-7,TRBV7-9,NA,CASSLEVKSYEQYF,TGTGCCAGCAGCTTAGAGGTCAAATCCTACGAGCAGTACTTC
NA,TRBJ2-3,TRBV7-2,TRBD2,CASSLEAGNTDTQYF,TGTGCCAGCAGCTTAGAAGCGGGGAACACAGATACGCAGTATTTT
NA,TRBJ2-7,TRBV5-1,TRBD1,CASSAGQGAFGNEQYF,TGCGCCAGCAGCGCCGGGCAGGGGGCTTTCGGGAACGAGCAGTACTTC
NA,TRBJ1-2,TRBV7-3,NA,CASSLTANYGYTF,TGTGCCAGCAGCTTAACCGCTAACTATGGCTACACCTTC
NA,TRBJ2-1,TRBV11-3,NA,CASSFGGSDEQFF,TGTGCCAGCAGCTTTGGGGGTTCGGATGAGCAGTTCTTC
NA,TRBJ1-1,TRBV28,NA,CASSDLRGTEAFF,TGTGCCAGCAGCGACCTACGGGGCACTGAAGCTTTCTTT
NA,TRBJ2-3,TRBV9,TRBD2,CASSPLVAGGTDTQYF,TGTGCCAGCAGCCCCTTGGTAGCGGGAGGGACAGATACGCAGTATTTT
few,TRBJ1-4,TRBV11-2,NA,CASSWTPGGGEKLFF,TGTGCCAGCAGCTGGACACCAGGAGGTGGTGAAAAACTGTTTTTT
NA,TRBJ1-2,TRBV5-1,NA,CASSLGVAAANYGYTF,TGCGCCAGCAGCTTGGGGGTGGCAGCAGCTAACTATGGCTACACCTTC
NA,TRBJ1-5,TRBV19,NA,CASRQTGQNQPQHF,TGTGCCAGTAGGCAGACAGGCCAAAATCAGCCCCAGCATTTT
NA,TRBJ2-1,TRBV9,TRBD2,CASSPTSGNPRSEQFF,TGTGCCAGCAGCCCCACTAGCGGGAACCCGAGGAGCGAGCAGTTCTTC
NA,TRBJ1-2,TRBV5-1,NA,CASSYRGTQATYGYTF,TGCGCCAGCAGCTACCGCGGGACTCAAGCCACCTATGGCTACACCTTC
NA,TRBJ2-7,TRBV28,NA,CASSQGSYEQYF,TGTGCCAGCAGTCAGGGGTCCTACGAGCAGTACTTC
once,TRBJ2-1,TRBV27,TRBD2,CASNSRLAGGLNEQFF,TGTGCCAGCAACTCCCGACTAGCGGGGGGGCTGAATGAGCAGTTCTTC
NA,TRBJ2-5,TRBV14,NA,CASSQGARGLAQYF,TGTGCCAGCAGCCAAGGCGCCAGGGGTTTGGCCCAGTACTTC
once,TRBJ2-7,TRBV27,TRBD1,CASSLKQGALAYEQYF,TGTGCCAGCAGTTTAAAACAGGGGGCCTTGGCCTACGAGCAGTACTTC
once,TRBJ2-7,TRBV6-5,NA,CASSPSGAGAGEQYF,TGTGCCAGCAGTCCATCGGGGGCAGGTGCGGGGGAGCAGTACTTC
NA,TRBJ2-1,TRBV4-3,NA,CASSLQGSGADEQFF,TGCGCCAGCAGCCTCCAGGGGTCGGGGGCCGATGAGCAGTTCTTC
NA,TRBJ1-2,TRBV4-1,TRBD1,CASSTGQGDGYTF,TGCGCCAGCAGCACAGGACAGGGTGATGGCTACACCTTC
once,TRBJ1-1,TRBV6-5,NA,CASSRQGLNTEAFF,TGTGCCAGCAGCCGGCAGGGGTTGAACACTGAAGCTTTCTTT
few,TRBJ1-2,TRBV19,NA,CASSTGTTQGYTF,TGTGCCAGTAGTACCGGGACCACTCAAGGCTACACCTTC
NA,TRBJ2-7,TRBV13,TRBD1,CASSPRQGAYEQYF,TGTGCCAGCAGCCCCCGACAGGGAGCCTACGAGCAGTACTTC
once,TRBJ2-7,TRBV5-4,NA,CASSLVSGSGEQYF,TGTGCCAGCAGCTTGGTTTCGGGATCAGGCGAGCAGTACTTC
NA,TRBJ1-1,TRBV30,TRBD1,CAWRATGGNTEAFF,TGTGCCTGGAGGGCGACAGGGGGGAACACTGAAGCTTTCTTT
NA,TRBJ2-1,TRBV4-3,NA,CASSQDVSSYNEQFF,TGCGCCAGCAGCCAAGATGTCAGCTCCTACAATGAGCAGTTCTTC
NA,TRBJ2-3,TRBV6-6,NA,CASRSGSTDTQYF,TGTGCCAGCAGGTCCGGGAGCACAGATACGCAGTATTTT
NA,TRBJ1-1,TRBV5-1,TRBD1,CASSFGQGQGVNTEAFF,TGCGCCAGCAGCTTCGGACAGGGGCAGGGGGTGAACACTGAAGCTTTCTTT
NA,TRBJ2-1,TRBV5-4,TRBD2,CASSSGTSNEQFF,TGTGCCAGCAGCTCGGGGACTAGCAATGAGCAGTTCTTC
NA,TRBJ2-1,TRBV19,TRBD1,CASRRQGNSYNEQFF,TGTGCCAGTAGGCGACAGGGTAACTCCTACAATGAGCAGTTCTTC
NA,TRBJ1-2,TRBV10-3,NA,CAISRQANEANYGYTF,TGTGCCATCAGTAGACAGGCGAATGAGGCTAACTATGGCTACACCTTC
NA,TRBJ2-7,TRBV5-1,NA,CASSPGTPYEQYF,TGCGCCAGCAGCCCCGGAACACCCTACGAGCAGTACTTC
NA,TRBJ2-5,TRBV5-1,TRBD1,CASSLNTGEETQYF,TGCGCCAGCAGCTTGAACACAGGGGAAGAGACCCAGTACTTC
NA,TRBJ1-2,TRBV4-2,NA,CASSQEEGRYGYTF,TGTGCCAGCAGCCAAGAAGAGGGACGCTATGGCTACACCTTC
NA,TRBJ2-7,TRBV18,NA,CASSPESPQSSYEQYF,TGTGCCAGCTCACCAGAGTCCCCGCAATCCTCCTACGAGCAGTACTTC
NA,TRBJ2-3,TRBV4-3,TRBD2,CASSQVRGARADTQYF,TGCGCCAGCAGCCAAGTGCGGGGGGCAAGGGCAGATACGCAGTATTTT
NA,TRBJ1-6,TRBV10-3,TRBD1,CAISPQGENSPLHF,TGTGCCATCAGCCCACAGGGGGAGAATTCACCCCTCCACTTT
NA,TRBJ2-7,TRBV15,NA,CATSRERRSYEQYF,TGTGCCACCAGCAGAGAACGGAGGTCCTACGAGCAGTACTTC